This T cell receptor beta chain is from a study of T cell repertoires in cytomegalovirus infection. Whole-study findings and limits: HLA-C-restricted TCR beta clonotypes specific for CMV led the ex vivo response.

TCRdb redid the calling of the reads with MiXCR, one entry per CDR3 protein. The sample consists of 100,000 to 150,000 distinct CDR3 sequences, roughly 9% of them appearing once. This clonotype was found many times. The antigen is unknown. The CDR3 runs to 18 residues. From germline, CDR1 is SEHNR and CDR2 FQNEAQ (reference sequence). Trimming removed 4 bases from V and 0 bases from J, with 19 bases in between. The TCR was taken from a human donor in good health (CMV status not recorded). Some clones in this sample may be carry-over from other donors' samples. V usage is TRBV7-9 and J usage is TRBJ2-1; TRBD1 might be the D (5 bases). Sequencing input: PBMCs. The DNA of the CDR3 is TGTGCCAGCAGCTCGTACAAGGGGCACCCCCTCTCCTACAATGAGCAGTTCTTC. This gives the protein CASSSYKGHPLSYNEQFF.